This T cell receptor beta chain was identified during a study of blood T cell repertoires in COVID-19. TCRdb keeps only in-frame clones here, not all; method: immunoSEQ multiplex PCR. The table records about 260,000 clones, 87% of them present only once. V was pared by 4 bases and J by 3 bases, with 8 bases of the junction left unmatched. Germline V gene data show CDR1 as SGHRS and CDR2 as YFSETQ. The CDR3 consists of 16 residues. This rearrangement joins TRBV5-1 to TRBJ2-1; 9 nucleotides match TRBD1. Source material: peripheral blood. This receptor was obtained from a woman between 35 and 50 years old who had recovered from COVID-19. As DNA, the CDR3 is TGCGCCAGCAGCCGTTCCCCGGGACAGGGCTACAATGAGCAGTTCTTC. This sequence encodes CASSRSPGQGYNEQFF.